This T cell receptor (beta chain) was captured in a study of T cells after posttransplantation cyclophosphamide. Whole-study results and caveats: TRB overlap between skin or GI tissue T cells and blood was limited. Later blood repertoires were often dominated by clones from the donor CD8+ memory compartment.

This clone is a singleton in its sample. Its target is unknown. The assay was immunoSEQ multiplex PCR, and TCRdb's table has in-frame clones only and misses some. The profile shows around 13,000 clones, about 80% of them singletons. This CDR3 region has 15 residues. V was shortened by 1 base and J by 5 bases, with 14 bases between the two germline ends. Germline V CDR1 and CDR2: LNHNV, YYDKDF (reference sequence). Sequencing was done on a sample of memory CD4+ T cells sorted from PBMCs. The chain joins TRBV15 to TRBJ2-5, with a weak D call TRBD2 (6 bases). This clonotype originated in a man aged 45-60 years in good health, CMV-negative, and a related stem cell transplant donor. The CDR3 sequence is CATSRAGGAFETQYF. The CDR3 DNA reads TGTGCCACCAGCAGAGCCGGAGGGGCTTTCGAGACCCAGTACTTC. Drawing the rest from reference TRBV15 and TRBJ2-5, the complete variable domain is DAMVIQNPRYQVTQFGKPVTLSCSQTLNHNVMYWYQQKSSQAPKLLFHYYDKDFNNEADTPDNFQSRRPNTSFCFLDIRSPGLGDTAMYLCATSRAGGAFETQYFGPGTRLLVL.